This T cell receptor beta chain was profiled in a study of CD8+CD57+ T cells in acquired aplastic anemia. Study-wide background: The study obtained about 10 million reads on average for CD4+ cells from healthy donors. Study conclusions and caveats: Patients and healthy controls showed no significant CD8+ Simpson's diversity difference. The study identified roughly 29 CD8+ CDR3 sequences shared by patients and controls.

TCR beta VDJ combinations and CDR3 sequences were profiled from genomic DNA. TCRdb passed the reads through MiXCR, listing each CDR3 protein once. The sample has roughly 130,000 distinct CDR3 sequences, around 50% seen once. About this clonotype itself: Antigen: not known. At one end, the junction sequence differs from germline, possibly due to a read error.

The CDR3 runs 15 residues. In germline, CDR1 is ENHRY, CDR2 SYGVKD. The clonotype comes from a human donor in good health, serving as a control. The sample taken for sequencing was sorted CD4+, CD8+, or CD8+CD57+ T cells (not recorded which) from PBMCs. The rearrangement links TRBV10-3 to TRBJ1-6, with 7 bases matching TRBD1. For the CDR3, the DNA is TGTACCATCAGGGGGGGGGACGGACGAAGTTCACCCCCCCACTTT. Encoded protein: CTIRGGDGRSSPPHF.